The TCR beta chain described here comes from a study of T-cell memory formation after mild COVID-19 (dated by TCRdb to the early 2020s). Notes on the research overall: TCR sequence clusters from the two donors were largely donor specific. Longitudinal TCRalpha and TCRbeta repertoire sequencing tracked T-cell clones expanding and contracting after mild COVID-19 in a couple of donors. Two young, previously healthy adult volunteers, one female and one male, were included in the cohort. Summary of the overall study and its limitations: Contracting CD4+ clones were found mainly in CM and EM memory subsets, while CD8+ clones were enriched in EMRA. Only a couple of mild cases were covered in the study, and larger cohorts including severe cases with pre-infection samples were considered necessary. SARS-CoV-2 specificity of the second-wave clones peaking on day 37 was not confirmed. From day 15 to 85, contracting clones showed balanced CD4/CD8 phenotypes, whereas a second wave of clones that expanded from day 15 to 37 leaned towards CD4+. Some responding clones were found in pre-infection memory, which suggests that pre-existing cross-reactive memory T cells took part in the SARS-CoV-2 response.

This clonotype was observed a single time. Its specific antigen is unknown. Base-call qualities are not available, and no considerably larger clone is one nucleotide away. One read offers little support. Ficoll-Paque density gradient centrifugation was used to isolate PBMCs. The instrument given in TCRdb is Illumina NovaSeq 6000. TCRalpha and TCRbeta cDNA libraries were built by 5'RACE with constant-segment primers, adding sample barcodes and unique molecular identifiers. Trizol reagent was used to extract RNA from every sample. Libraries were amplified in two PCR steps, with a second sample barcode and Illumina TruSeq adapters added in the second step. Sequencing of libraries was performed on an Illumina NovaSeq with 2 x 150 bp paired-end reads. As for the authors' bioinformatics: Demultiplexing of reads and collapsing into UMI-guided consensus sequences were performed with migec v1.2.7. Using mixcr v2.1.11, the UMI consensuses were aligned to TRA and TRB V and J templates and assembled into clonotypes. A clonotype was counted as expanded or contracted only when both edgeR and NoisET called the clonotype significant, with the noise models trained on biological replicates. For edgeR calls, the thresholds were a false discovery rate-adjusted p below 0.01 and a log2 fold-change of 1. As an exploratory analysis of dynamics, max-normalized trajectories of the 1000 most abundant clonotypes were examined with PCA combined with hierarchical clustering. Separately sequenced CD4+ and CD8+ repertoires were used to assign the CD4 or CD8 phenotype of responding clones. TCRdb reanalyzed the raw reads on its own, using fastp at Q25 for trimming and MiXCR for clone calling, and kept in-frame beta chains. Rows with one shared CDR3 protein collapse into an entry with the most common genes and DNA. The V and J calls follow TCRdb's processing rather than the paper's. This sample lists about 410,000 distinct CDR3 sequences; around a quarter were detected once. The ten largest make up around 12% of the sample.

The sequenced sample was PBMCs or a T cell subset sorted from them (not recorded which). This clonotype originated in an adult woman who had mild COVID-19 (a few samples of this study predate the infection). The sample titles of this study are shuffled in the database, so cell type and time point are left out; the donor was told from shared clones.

This receptor has the CDR3 CASSRAGDGTDTQYF. The DNA is TGTGCCAGCAGTAGAGCGGGGGATGGTACAGATACGCAGTATTTT. The chain couples TRBV6-6 to TRBJ2-3; 8 of the junction bases match TRBD2. The germline V gene (reference sequence) sets CDR1 to MNHNY and CDR2 to SVGAGI. Trimming takes 5 bases off V and 3 bases off J; junction bases not matched to a gene: 7. Counted from cysteine to phenylalanine, this CDR3 has 15 amino acids. Only the CDR3 part of the read is kept: 45 bases, read in frame from the first base.